These 19 T cell receptor beta chains share one sample of origin, sequenced in a study of blood T cells in healthy people across ages. Combining a sample-barcoded 5' primer with a J-beta primer mix, a second PCR ran for 7 to 11 cycles. In TCRdb, the 5' RACE reads were re-called with MiXCR into one record per CDR3 protein. Of some 800,000 distinct CDR3 sequences in the sample, under 45% were seen once. Material: blood. These TCRs come from a man in his fifties or sixties in good health.

CDR3 nucleotides: TGTGCCAGCAGCCCCTCTAGCGGGGGGCTCCAGGGAAATACGCAGTATTTT. This translates into CASSPSSGGLQGNTQYF. The chain has TRBV14 and TRBJ2-3; 11 bases are shared with TRBD2. Germline V gene data show CDR1 as SGHDN and CDR2 as FVKESK. Trimming cost V 4 bases and J 7 bases; bases outside gene matches: 13. The CDR3 totals 17 residues.

The rearrangement links TRBV10-3 to TRBJ1-1, with unresolved D. CDR3 length: 20 amino acids. Germline values: CDR1 ENHRY, CDR2 SYGVKD. Trimming took off 0 bases at V and 1 base at J, with 24 bases between the two ends. CDR3 nucleotides: TGTGCCATCAGTGAGTCAACCCTACGGCTTGGGAAGGAGGGGAACACTGAAGCTTTCTTT. Translation gives CAISESTLRLGKEGNTEAFF.

This clonotype has a handful of counts. This sequence joins TRBV5-4 and TRBJ2-5; D unclear. The CDR3 is 13 residues long. V lost 3 bases and J 5 bases, leaving 11 bases between the germline ends. The germline gives CDR1 SGHNT, CDR2 YYREEE (reference sequence). CDR3 protein: CASSSVGEETQYF. For the CDR3, the DNA is TGTGCCAGCAGCTCGGTTGGTGAGGAGACCCAGTACTTC.

On this clonotype: At one end, the junction sequence differs from germline, possibly due to a read error. The rearrangement links TRBV12-3 or TRBV12-4 to TRBJ2-3, with D perhaps matching TRBD2 (6 bases). The CDR3 is 14 amino acids. Here the CDR3 DNA reads TGTGCCATTACAAACCGCGGGAAAGCAGATACGCAATATTTT. Protein sequence: CAITNRGKADTQYF.

This clonotype was counted between two and nine times. This chain uses TRBV28 with TRBJ2-7, with TRBD1 matching over 10 bases. The CDR3 has 15 residues. The V gene's germline CDR1 is MDHEN and CDR2 SYDVKM. V lost 6 bases and J lost 2; bases outside the gene matches: 7. The CDR3, as DNA: TGTGCCAGCAGGACCACCGGGACAGGGGCCTACGAGCAGTACTTC. It codes for CASRTTGTGAYEQYF.

The chain links TRBV28 to TRBJ2-1; 8 bases line up with TRBD2. CDR3 length: 14 residues. Losses at the gene ends were 7 bases for V and 8 bases for J; bases not matched to a gene: 10. Germline V gene lookup returns CDR1 MDHEN and CDR2 SYDVKM. For the CDR3, the DNA is TGTGCCAGCACCCTCGGGGAGCGGGAGCATGAGCAGTTCTTC. Amino acid sequence: CASTLGEREHEQFF.

Written as DNA, the CDR3 is TGTGCCAGCAGCGTAGGGCACGGAAGCTCCTACGAGCAGTACTTC. Translation: CASSVGHGSSYEQYF. The chain recombines TRBV9 with TRBJ2-7; D remains ambiguous. Germline values: CDR1 SGDLS, CDR2 YYNGEE. CDR3 length: 15 amino acids. Trimming pared 0 bases from V and 0 bases from J, leaving 10 bases between.

The chain recombines TRBV11-3 with TRBJ2-3; perhaps D is TRBD1 or TRBD2 (5 bases each). This CDR3 spans 12 amino acids. From germline, CDR1 is SGHNT and CDR2 YENEEA. V shed 2 bases and J shed 6 bases, with 6 bases lying between them. The chain's CDR3 is CASSLWDDTQYF. Written as DNA, the CDR3 is TGTGCCAGCAGCTTATGGGACGATACGCAGTATTTT.

V and J are TRBV27 and TRBJ2-5; TRBD1 matches 10 bases. The V and J ends lost 7 bases and 11 bases, in that order; junction bases with no gene match: 22. This CDR3 is built from 17 residues. Germline CDR1 MNHEY, CDR2 SMNVEV (reference sequence). The CDR3 sequence: CASTPFRGQGRENEQYF. Here the CDR3 DNA reads TGTGCCAGCACCCCCTTCCGGGGACAGGGGAGGGAAAATGAGCAGTACTTC.

CDR3 residues: CSAPGGGYSNQPQHF. The CDR3 region has the DNA TGCAGTGCCCCTGGGGGGGGATATAGCAATCAGCCCCAGCATTTT. The chain carries TRBV20-1 and TRBJ1-5, with a weak D call TRBD1 (5 bases). The CDR3 runs 15 residues. V lost 6 bases to trimming and J lost 0 bases, with 15 bases between them. Per the germline V gene, CDR1 is DFQATT and CDR2 is SNEGSKA (reference sequence).

The table lists this clonotype with many counts. One end of the junction does not line up with germline, which may come from a read error. The rearrangement joins TRBV20-1 to TRBJ1-6; D is unclear. The CDR3 has 11 amino acids. CDR1 and CDR2 (germline): DFQATT, SNEGSKA (reference sequence). The CDR3 nucleotides are TGCAGTGCGGCTGATAATTCAGCCCTCCACTTT. It specifies CSAADNSALHF.

The V call is TRBV7-2, the J call TRBJ2-7, with a tentative D call TRBD1 (6 bases). From germline, CDR1 is SGHTA and CDR2 FQGNSA. The CDR3 extends over 15 amino acids. Trimming pared 1 base from V and 6 bases from J, leaving 16 bases between. The CDR3 sequence: CASSLDTGSRLEQYF. As DNA, the CDR3 is TGTGCCAGCAGCTTAGATACAGGGTCGCGGCTCGAGCAGTACTTC.

The chain employs TRBV7-2 and TRBJ2-5; D call uncertain. The germline V and J ends were trimmed by 5 bases and 2 bases, with 9 bases remaining between them. The CDR3 covers 13 residues. Germline loops: CDR1 SGHTA, CDR2 FQGNSA. The CDR3 DNA reads as TGTGCCAGCAGCGCACACTCACAAGAGACCCAGTACTTC. This translates into CASSAHSQETQYF.

This clonotype was counted only a few times. The chain combines TRBV7-2 with TRBJ2-7, with 9 positions matching TRBD2. There are 14 residues in the CDR3. The J segment lost 2 bases and the V segment lost 5 bases, leaving 4 bases of the junction unmatched. CDR1 and CDR2 (germline): SGHTA, FQGNSA. Here the CDR3 reads CASSAAGGPYEQYF. The CDR3 DNA is TGTGCCAGCAGCGCAGCGGGGGGCCCCTACGAGCAGTACTTC.

On this clonotype: A read error may account for a junction end that differs from germline. The chain couples TRBV20-1 to TRBJ2-7, with a possible D match to TRBD2 (5 bases). Looked up from germline, CDR1 is DFQATT and CDR2 is SNEGSKA (reference sequence). The CDR3 is 15 residues long. This CDR3 reads CSAGGIGYSSYERYF. DNA of the CDR3: TGCAGTGCCGGAGGAATTGGATACAGCTCCTACGAGCGGTACTTC.

This clonotype has a handful of counts. J is TRBJ1-4 and V is TRBV6-6, with 7 bases lining up with TRBD1. The germline V gene encodes CDR1 MNHNY and CDR2 SVGAGI (reference sequence). V dropped 3 bases and J dropped 16; count of bases not matched to a gene: 5. There are 11 residues in the CDR3. CDR3 amino acids: CASSYQTGWFF. In DNA form, the CDR3 reads TGTGCCAGCAGTTATCAGACAGGGTGGTTTTTT.

This clonotype was counted between two and nine times. The rearrangement joins TRBV6-1 to TRBJ1-5, with TRBD1 as a possible D gene (6 bases). V was clipped by 11 bases and J by 0 bases, with 17 bases between them. There are 15 residues in the CDR3. Germline lookup yields CDR1 MNHNS and CDR2 SASEGT. In DNA form, the CDR3 reads TGTGCCGGGGGGGCAGGGCCCTATAGCAATCAGCCCCAGCATTTT. It encodes CAGGAGPYSNQPQHF.

This clonotype was seen a handful of times. The rearrangement joins TRBV12-3 or TRBV12-4 to TRBJ1-4, with D uncertain. V was clipped by 0 bases and J by 12 bases, with 5 bases between them. The CDR3 is 11 amino acids. For the CDR3, the DNA is TGTGCCAGCAGTTTAGCGCGGGAACTGTTTTTT. Translated, it gives CASSLARELFF.

This sequence joins TRBV7-9 and TRBJ1-1; tentatively, D is TRBD1 (5 bases). Trimming cost V 2 bases and J 1 base, with 14 bases left between them. The CDR3 consists of 16 residues. Germline CDR1 SEHNR, CDR2 FQNEAQ (reference sequence). The CDR3 protein is CASSLWSGGRNTEAFF. The CDR3 DNA follows: TGTGCCAGCAGCTTATGGAGTGGGGGACGGAACACTGAAGCTTTCTTT.